The following is a T cell receptor (beta chain) sequence with its context. Antigen: not known. This CDR3 has 14 residues. Trimming stripped 9 bases from V and 1 base from J, with 12 bases between. From germline, CDR1 is SNHLY and CDR2 FYNNEI. This specimen belongs to a study of CD8+ T cells in alopecia areata. Across the study: Tofacitinib therapy took 6 to 18 months; 6 months off drug came after.

Regarding the study as a whole: Expanded CD8+ clones among the top 100, as well as scalp clonality, were significantly decreased by tofacitinib. On tofacitinib, scalp and blood still held many of the expanded lesional clones. Uncertainty about whether baseline CD8+ expansion is linked to response remains, with one nonresponder.

Specified treatment: oral pan-JAK inhibitor, 5-10 mg twice daily. Researchers took lesional scalp punch biopsies and peripheral blood from people who were alopecia areata patients. The authors extracted RNA and reverse transcribed it into cDNA as the sequencing template. Clones were read by immunoSEQ multiplex PCR, and TCRdb kept only the in-frame ones, dropping some. The top ten hold more than 15% of the sample, which has roughly 6,600 clones, around 70% seen once. This sequence originates from a human donor with alopecia areata. The chain uses TRBV2 and TRBJ2-2; D might be TRBD1 (6 bases). The specimen comprised skin, sampled at week 4, from a patient treated with tofacitinib. CDR3 in amino acids: CARGMTGNTGELFF. CDR3 nucleotides: TGTGCCAGGGGGATGACAGGGAACACCGGGGAGCTGTTTTTT.